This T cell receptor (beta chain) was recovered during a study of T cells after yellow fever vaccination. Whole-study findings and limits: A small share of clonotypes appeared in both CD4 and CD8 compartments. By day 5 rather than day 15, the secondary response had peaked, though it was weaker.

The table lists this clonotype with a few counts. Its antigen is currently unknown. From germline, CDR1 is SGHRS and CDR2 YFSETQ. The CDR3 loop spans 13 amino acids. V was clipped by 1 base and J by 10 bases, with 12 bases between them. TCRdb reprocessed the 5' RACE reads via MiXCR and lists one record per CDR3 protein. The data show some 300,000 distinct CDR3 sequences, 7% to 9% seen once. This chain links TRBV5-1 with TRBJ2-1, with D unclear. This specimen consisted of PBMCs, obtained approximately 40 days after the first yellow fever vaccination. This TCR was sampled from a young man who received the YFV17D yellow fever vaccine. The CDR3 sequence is CASSLSSFREQFF. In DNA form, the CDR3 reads TGCGCCAGCAGCTTGTCCAGTTTTCGGGAGCAGTTCTTC.